This entry lists 12 T cell receptor beta chains sequenced from one sample in a study of T cells expressing NK-cell markers. TCRdb re-analyzed the 5' RACE reads; it lists each CDR3 protein once, without DNA. In total, the table holds fewer than 400,000 distinct CDR3 sequences. Sequenced input: blood T cells: a sorted CD56 or NKG2C T cell subset, CD4+ or CD8+ T cells, or bulk PBMC T cells (not recorded which). These receptors originate from a man aged 18-69 years in good health.

The genes are TRBV20-1 and TRBJ1-3; the D gene TCRdb calls, TRBD1, cannot be checked with no DNA. CDR1 and CDR2 from the germline V gene are DFQATT and SNEGSKA (reference sequence). This CDR3 is 17 amino acids long. The CDR3 sequence is CSARTGTGGYSGNTIYF.

V gene TRBV11-2 combines with J gene TRBJ1-5. This CDR3 comprises 13 residues. CDR1 SGHAT and CDR2 FQNNGV come from the germline V gene. CDR3 residues: CASSLSLDQPQHF.

The V and J genes are TRBV28 and TRBJ2-3; TCRdb proposes TRBD1, but this gene call is untestable without DNA. Germline assignment: CDR1 MDHEN and CDR2 SYDVKM. CDR3 length equals 17 residues. The CDR3 loop is CASDSRGEVRIGDTQYF.

The V call is TRBV2, the J call TRBJ1-4; TCRdb indicates TRBD1, and absent DNA this call remains unverified. The CDR3 runs 15 residues. Germline assignment: CDR1 SNHLY and CDR2 FYNNEI. The CDR3 loop is CASSDGPGGREKLFF. The full variable domain, completed using reference TRBV2 and TRBJ1-4, is EPEVTQTPSHQVTQMGQEVILRCVPISNHLYFYWYRQILGQKVEFLVSFYNNEISEKSEIFDDQFSVERPDGSNFTLKIRSTKLEDSAMYFCASSDGPGGREKLFFGSGTQLSVL.

The chain couples TRBV29-1 to TRBJ1-5; TCRdb's D call of TRBD1 is untestable without DNA. Germline CDR1 and CDR2: SQVTM and ANQGSEA. This CDR3 region has 13 residues. The CDR3 sequence: CSSTRDKNQPQHF.

The CDR3 sequence: CASKRSNEWDYNEQFF. This rearrangement joins TRBV6-1 to TRBJ2-1. Germline-derived CDR1 and CDR2 are MNHNS and SASEGT. This CDR3 comprises 16 residues.

The rearrangement links TRBV5-1 to TRBJ2-1; TCRdb designates TRBD1, a call that cannot be tested without DNA. This CDR3 comprises 16 residues. In germline, CDR1 is SGHRS, CDR2 YFSETQ. CDR3 residues: CASSAQSGRGENEQFF.

The chain employs TRBV20-1 and TRBJ2-1; TCRdb's assignment of TRBD2 cannot be checked, as there is no DNA. The CDR3 loop spans 13 amino acids. Per germline, CDR1 DFQATT and CDR2 SNEGSKA (reference sequence). This CDR3 is CSAMGLGNNEQFF.

The CDR3 here is CSVSETRGNQPQHF. This chain connects TRBV20-1 to TRBJ1-5. Germline CDR1 reads DFQATT; CDR2 reads SNEGSKA (reference sequence). This CDR3 region has 14 residues.

The genes are TRBV7-2 and TRBJ2-5. The V gene's germline CDR1 is SGHTA and CDR2 FQGNSA. The length of the CDR3 is 13 residues. The CDR3 loop is CASTLGVRETQYF.

V gene TRBV24-1 combines with J gene TRBJ1-2; TCRdb's assignment of TRBD1 cannot be checked, as there is no DNA. The CDR3 is 15 residues long. The germline CDR1 and CDR2 sequences are KGHDR and SFDVKD. The CDR3 spells CATSDPNGQTYGYTF.

The gene calls are TRBV11-1 and TRBJ2-6. The CDR3 loop spans 17 amino acids. Germline V gene data show CDR1 as SGHAT and CDR2 as FQDESV (reference sequence). CDR3 residues: CASSIGLVSSGANVLTF.